A single sample gave rise to the 15 T cell receptor beta chains below, sequenced in a study of blood T cell repertoires in COVID-19. Sequenced by immunoSEQ multiplex PCR; TCRdb stores in-frame clones only, minus some. The table has approximately 200,000 clones, more than 75% seen once. The sample taken for sequencing was PBMCs or T cells enriched from blood (not recorded which). These receptors came from a woman aged 25-40 years who had recovered from COVID-19.

J is TRBJ2-2 and V is TRBV4-1, with TRBD2 as a possible D gene (6 bases). Germline V lookup: CDR1 MGHRA, CDR2 YSYEKL. CDR3 length: 17 amino acids. V lost 0 bases, J lost 3 bases, and 14 bases lay in between. The DNA for the CDR3 is TGCGCCAGCAGCCAAGAAAGAAGGGGAGGCTACACCGGGGAGCTGTTTTTT. Residues: CASSQERRGGYTGELFF.

The V call is TRBV7-9, the J call TRBJ1-5, with unresolved D. CDR3 length: 11 residues. V was shortened by 5 bases and J by 4 bases, with 3 bases between the two germline ends. The germline V gene encodes CDR1 SEHNR and CDR2 FQNEAQ (reference sequence). The CDR3 spells CASSLNQPQHF. DNA of the CDR3: TGTGCCAGCAGCCTAAATCAGCCCCAGCATTTT.

The gene calls are TRBV5-6 and TRBJ1-2; 9 positions match TRBD1. Germline-derived CDR1 and CDR2 are SGHDT and YYEEEE. Germline trimming cut 4 bases from V and 2 bases from J; bases unmatched to any gene: 6. CDR3 size: 15 residues. The CDR3 region is CASSTGDRVNYGYTF. The CDR3 nucleotides are TGTGCCAGCAGCACCGGGGACAGGGTAAACTATGGCTACACCTTC.

The chain is built from TRBV7-6 and TRBJ2-1; possible D gene TRBD2, 6 bases. The CDR3 runs 14 residues. The V gene lost 2 bases and the J gene lost 9 bases, with 14 bases spanning the gap. Germline V lookup: CDR1 SGHVS, CDR2 FNYEAQ. The CDR3 DNA sequence: TGTGCCAGCAGCTTATTCGCGGGAAGAGTTGAGCAGTTCTTC. It encodes CASSLFAGRVEQFF.

V usage is TRBV30 and J usage is TRBJ2-3; a possible D gene is TRBD1 (5 bases). In germline, CDR1 is GTSNPN, CDR2 SVGIG (reference sequence). V lost 8 bases and J lost 3, with 15 bases in between. This CDR3 comprises 13 residues. CDR3 loop: CAVAGKGTDTQYF. The CDR3 DNA follows: TGTGCCGTAGCAGGGAAGGGGACAGATACGCAGTATTTT.

The chain recombines TRBV15 with TRBJ2-2; 11 bases fit TRBD2. Trimming removed 0 bases from V and 8 bases from J; junction bases left unmatched: 5. This CDR3 is built from 16 residues. Looked up from germline, CDR1 is LNHNV and CDR2 is YYDKDF (reference sequence). CDR3 in amino acids: CATSRELAGVWGELFF. CDR3 nucleotides: TGTGCCACCAGCAGAGAACTAGCGGGAGTGTGGGGGGAGCTGTTTTTT. The full variable domain, in which reference TRBV15 and TRBJ2-2 provide the parts outside the CDR3, is DAMVIQNPRYQVTQFGKPVTLSCSQTLNHNVMYWYQQKSSQAPKLLFHYYDKDFNNEADTPDNFQSRRPNTSFCFLDIRSPGLGDTAMYLCATSRELAGVWGELFFGEGSRLTVL.

V and J are TRBV3-1 (or the pseudogene TRBV3-2) and TRBJ1-4; D not certain. The CDR3 length is 13 residues. CDR1 LGHDT and CDR2 YNNKEL come from the germline V gene (reference sequence). V was pared by 7 bases and J by 11 bases, with 17 bases between. The CDR3 here is CASKEETREKLFF. DNA of the CDR3: TGTGCCAGCAAGGAGGAGACTAGAGAGAAACTGTTTTTT.

The sample holds one count of this clone. The chain combines TRBV27 with TRBJ1-1, with 7 bases lining up with TRBD1. V shed 7 bases and J 7 bases; nucleotides not matched to a gene: 9. Germline V CDR1 and CDR2: MNHEY, SMNVEV (reference sequence). The CDR3 covers 13 residues. As DNA, the CDR3 is TGTGCCAGCATATCCGGCCGGGACAGTGAAGCTTTCTTT. It yields the protein CASISGRDSEAFF.

The chain recombines TRBV2 with TRBJ2-5, with 8 nucleotides matching TRBD2. CDR3 length: 15 amino acids. Unmatched junction bases numbered 4, after V lost 1 base and J lost 3 bases. Germline values: CDR1 SNHLY, CDR2 FYNNEI. The CDR3 is CASSEGGSGKETQYF. CDR3 sequence (DNA): TGTGCCAGCAGTGAAGGGGGTAGCGGGAAAGAGACCCAGTACTTC.

The chain uses TRBV28 and TRBJ2-7; 9 bases align to TRBD1. V shed 1 base and J 3 bases; nucleotides not matched to a gene: 4. The CDR3 contains 15 residues. CDR1 is MDHEN and CDR2 is SYDVKM in the germline V gene. The CDR3 sequence: CASSLFGQGNYEQYF. The DNA of the CDR3 is TGTGCCAGCAGTTTATTTGGACAGGGGAACTACGAGCAGTACTTC.

The V and J genes are TRBV5-1 and TRBJ1-4, with 10 bases fitting TRBD1. The germline V gene encodes CDR1 SGHRS and CDR2 YFSETQ. With 5 bases clipped from V and 12 bases from J, the junction kept 4 bases outside the gene matches. CDR3 size: 12 residues. The CDR3 nucleotides are TGCGCCAGCAGTTACGGACAGGGGGAACTGTTTTTT. Translating it yields CASSYGQGELFF.

The rearrangement uses TRBV3-1 (or the pseudogene TRBV3-2) and TRBJ1-2; D is uncertain. The germline V gene encodes CDR1 LGHDT and CDR2 YNNKEL (reference sequence). V dropped 6 bases and J dropped 3 bases, with 11 bases sitting between them. The CDR3 is 13 residues long. CDR3 amino acids: CASRPGGYYGYTF. The CDR3 nucleotides read TGTGCCAGCAGGCCTGGCGGTTACTATGGCTACACCTTC.

The chain combines TRBV27 with TRBJ1-2, with D tentatively TRBD1 (6 bases). The CDR3 sequence is 17 residues long. Trimming took 4 bases from V and 3 from J, leaving 21 bases between them. CDR1 is MNHEY, CDR2 SMNVEV, per germline (reference sequence). CDR3 region: CASSSQGRAPGDYGYTF. In DNA, the CDR3 is TGTGCCAGCAGTTCACAGGGTAGGGCACCTGGGGACTATGGCTACACCTTC.

The gene calls are TRBV7-2 and TRBJ1-2, with 7 bases fitting TRBD1. The V gene's germline CDR1 is SGHTA and CDR2 FQGNSA. Unmatched junction bases numbered 6, after V lost 5 bases and J lost 3 bases. CDR3 length: 14 amino acids. CDR3 coding DNA: TGTGCCAGCAGCATCAAAACAGGGGACTATGGCTACACCTTC. Translating gives CASSIKTGDYGYTF.

The chain employs TRBV12-3 or TRBV12-4 and TRBJ2-7; D possibly corresponds to TRBD1 (5 bases). The CDR3 spans 12 residues. The V end lost 5 bases, the J end lost 6 bases, and 11 bases lay between the germline ends. CDR3 in amino acids: CASSPAGFEQYF. The CDR3 DNA sequence: TGTGCCAGCAGTCCCGCAGGGTTCGAGCAGTACTTC.